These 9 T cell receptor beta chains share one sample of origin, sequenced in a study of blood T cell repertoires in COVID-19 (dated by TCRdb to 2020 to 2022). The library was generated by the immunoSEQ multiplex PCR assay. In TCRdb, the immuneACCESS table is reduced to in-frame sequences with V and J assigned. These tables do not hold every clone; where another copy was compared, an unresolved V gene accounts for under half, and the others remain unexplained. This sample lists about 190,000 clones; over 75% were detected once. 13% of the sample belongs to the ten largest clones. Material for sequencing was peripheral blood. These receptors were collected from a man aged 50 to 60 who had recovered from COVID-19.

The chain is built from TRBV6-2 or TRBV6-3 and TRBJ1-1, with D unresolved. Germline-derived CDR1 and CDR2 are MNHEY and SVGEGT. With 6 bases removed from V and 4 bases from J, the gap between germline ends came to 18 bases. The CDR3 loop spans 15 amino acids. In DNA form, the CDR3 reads TGTGCCAGCAGCCCTTATACAGTGGAGGCCACTGAAGCTTTCTTT. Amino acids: CASSPYTVEATEAFF.

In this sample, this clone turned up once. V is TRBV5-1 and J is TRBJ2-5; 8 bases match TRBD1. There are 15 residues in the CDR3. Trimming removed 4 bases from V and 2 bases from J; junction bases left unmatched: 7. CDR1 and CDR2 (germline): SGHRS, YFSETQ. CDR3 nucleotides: TGCGCCAGCAGCGCCAGACAGGGGCAGCAAGAGACCCAGTACTTC. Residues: CASSARQGQQETQYF.

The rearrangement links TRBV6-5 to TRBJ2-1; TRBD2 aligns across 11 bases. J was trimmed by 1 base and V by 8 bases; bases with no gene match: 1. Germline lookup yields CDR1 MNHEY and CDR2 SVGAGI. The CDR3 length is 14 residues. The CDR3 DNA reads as TGTGCCAGCGGGACTAGCGGATCCTACAATGAGCAGTTCTTC. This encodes CASGTSGSYNEQFF.

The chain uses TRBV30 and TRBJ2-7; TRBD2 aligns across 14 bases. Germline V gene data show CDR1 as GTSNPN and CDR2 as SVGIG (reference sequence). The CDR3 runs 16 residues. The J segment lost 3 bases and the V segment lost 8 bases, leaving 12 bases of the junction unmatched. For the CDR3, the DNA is TGTGCCGCTTACGGGGGACTAGCGGGAGTAAGCTACGAGCAGTACTTC. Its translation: CAAYGGLAGVSYEQYF.

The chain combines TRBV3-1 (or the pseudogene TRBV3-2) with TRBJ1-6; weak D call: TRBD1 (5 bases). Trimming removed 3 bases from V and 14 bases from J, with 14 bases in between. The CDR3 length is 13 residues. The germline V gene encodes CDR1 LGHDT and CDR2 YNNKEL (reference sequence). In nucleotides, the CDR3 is TGTGCCAGCAGCCAGATGCCCCGGGGGACCCTCCACTTT. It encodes CASSQMPRGTLHF.

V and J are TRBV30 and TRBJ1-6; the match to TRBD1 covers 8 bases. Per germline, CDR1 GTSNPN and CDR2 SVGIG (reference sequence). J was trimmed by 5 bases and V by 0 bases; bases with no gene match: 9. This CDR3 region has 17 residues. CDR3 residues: CAWSVKQGATNNSPLHF. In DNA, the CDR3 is TGTGCCTGGAGTGTAAAGCAGGGGGCCACCAATAATTCACCCCTCCACTTT. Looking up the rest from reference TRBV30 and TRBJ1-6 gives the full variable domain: SQTIHQWPATLVQPVGSPLSLECTVEGTSNPNLYWYRQAAGRGLQLLFYSVGIGQISSEVPQNLSASRPQDRQFILSSKKLLLSDSGFYLCAWSVKQGATNNSPLHFGNGTRLTVT.

The CDR3 reads CAWSVRWGPGGNSPLHF. Written as DNA, the CDR3 is TGTGCCTGGAGTGTACGGTGGGGGCCGGGGGGTAATTCACCCCTCCACTTT. V gene TRBV30 combines with J gene TRBJ1-6, with D possibly being TRBD1 (6 bases). CDR1 is GTSNPN and CDR2 is SVGIG in the germline V gene (reference sequence). CDR3 length: 17 residues. Deletions cut 0 bases from V and 6 bases from J, with 18 bases between. Combining the CDR3 with reference TRBV30 and TRBJ1-6 gives the whole variable domain SQTIHQWPATLVQPVGSPLSLECTVEGTSNPNLYWYRQAAGRGLQLLFYSVGIGQISSEVPQNLSASRPQDRQFILSSKKLLLSDSGFYLCAWSVRWGPGGNSPLHFGNGTRLTVT.

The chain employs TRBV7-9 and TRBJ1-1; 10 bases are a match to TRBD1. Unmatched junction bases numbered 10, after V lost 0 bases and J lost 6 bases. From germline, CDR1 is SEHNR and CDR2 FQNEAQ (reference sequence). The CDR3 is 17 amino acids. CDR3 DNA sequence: TGTGCCAGCAGCTTAGCCAAGGGACAGGGGCTTCTTTCTGAAGCTTTCTTT. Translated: CASSLAKGQGLLSEAFF.

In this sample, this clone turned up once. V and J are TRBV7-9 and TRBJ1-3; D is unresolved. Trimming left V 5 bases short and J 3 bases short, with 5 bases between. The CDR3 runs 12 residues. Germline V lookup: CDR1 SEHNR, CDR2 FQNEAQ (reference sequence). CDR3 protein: CASSLIGNTIYF. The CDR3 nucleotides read TGTGCCAGCAGCCTAATTGGAAACACCATATATTTT.